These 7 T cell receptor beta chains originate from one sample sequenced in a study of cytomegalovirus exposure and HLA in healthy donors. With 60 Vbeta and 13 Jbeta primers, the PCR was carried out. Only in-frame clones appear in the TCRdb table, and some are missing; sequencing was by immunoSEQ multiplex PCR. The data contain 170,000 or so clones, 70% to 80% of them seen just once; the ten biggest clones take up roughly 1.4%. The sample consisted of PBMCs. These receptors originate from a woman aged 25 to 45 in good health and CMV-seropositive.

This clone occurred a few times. The CDR3 spells CASSRENTEAFF. DNA of the CDR3: TGTGCCAGCAGTAGAGAGAACACTGAAGCTTTCTTT. The chain recombines TRBV2 with TRBJ1-1; the D is unclear. V was shortened by 5 bases and J by 1 base, with 5 bases between the two germline ends. There are 12 residues in the CDR3. Germline CDR1 and CDR2: SNHLY and FYNNEI.

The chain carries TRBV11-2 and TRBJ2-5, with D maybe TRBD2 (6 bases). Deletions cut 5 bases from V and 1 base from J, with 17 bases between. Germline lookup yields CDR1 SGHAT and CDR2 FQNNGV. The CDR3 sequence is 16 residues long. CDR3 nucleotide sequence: TGTGCCAGCAGCCCAGAGGGGACTGCGACCCAAGAGACCCAGTACTTC. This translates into CASSPEGTATQETQYF.

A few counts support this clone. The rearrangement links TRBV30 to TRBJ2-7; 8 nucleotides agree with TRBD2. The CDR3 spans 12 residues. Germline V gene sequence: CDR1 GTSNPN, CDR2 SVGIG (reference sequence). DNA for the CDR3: TGTGCACATAGCGGGAACTCCTACGAGCAGTACTTC. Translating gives CAHSGNSYEQYF.

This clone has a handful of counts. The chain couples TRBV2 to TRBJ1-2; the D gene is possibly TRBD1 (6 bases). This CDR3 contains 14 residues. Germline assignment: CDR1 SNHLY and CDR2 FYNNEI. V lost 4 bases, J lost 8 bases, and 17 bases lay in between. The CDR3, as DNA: TGTGCCAGCAGTGGGGACAAATACCCCAACGGCTACACCTTC. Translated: CASSGDKYPNGYTF.

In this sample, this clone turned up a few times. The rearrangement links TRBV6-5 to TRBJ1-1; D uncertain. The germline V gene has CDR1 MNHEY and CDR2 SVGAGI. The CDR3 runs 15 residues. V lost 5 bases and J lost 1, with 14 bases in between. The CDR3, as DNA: TGTGCCAGCAGTCGTCCTTCCCGGTCGAACACTGAAGCTTTCTTT. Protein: CASSRPSRSNTEAFF.

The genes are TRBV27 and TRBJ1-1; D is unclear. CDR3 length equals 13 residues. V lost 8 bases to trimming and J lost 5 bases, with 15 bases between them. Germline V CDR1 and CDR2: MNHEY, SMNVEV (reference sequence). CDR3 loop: CASANLGGTEAFF. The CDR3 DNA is TGTGCCAGCGCCAATTTGGGAGGGACTGAAGCTTTCTTT.

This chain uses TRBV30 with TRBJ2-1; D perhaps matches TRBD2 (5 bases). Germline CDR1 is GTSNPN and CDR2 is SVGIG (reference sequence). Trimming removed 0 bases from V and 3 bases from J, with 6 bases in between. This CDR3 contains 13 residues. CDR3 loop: CAWSVGLYNEQFF. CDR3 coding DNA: TGTGCCTGGAGTGTAGGACTCTACAATGAGCAGTTCTTC.